Sequencing of this TCR beta chain was carried out in a study of blood T cell repertoires in COVID-19. Profiling relied on immunoSEQ multiplex PCR, and the TCRdb table lists in-frame clones only, not all of them. The sample carries roughly 11,000 clones, around 82% recorded once. The CDR3 has 21 amino acids. Germline assignment: CDR1 MDHEN and CDR2 SYDVKM. V was clipped by 2 bases and J by 1 base; unmatched bases: 11. Sample: peripheral blood. This sequence originates from a human donor in a cohort sampled during active COVID-19. The chain uses TRBV28 and TRBJ2-1, with 16 bases fitting TRBD2. The chain's CDR3 is CASSLPPPGTSGGASYNEQFF. The CDR3 nucleotides read TGTGCCAGCAGTTTACCCCCCCCCGGGACTAGCGGGGGGGCTTCCTACAATGAGCAGTTCTTC.